Shown below are 30 T cell receptor beta chains from a single sample sequenced in a study of blood T cell repertoires in COVID-19 (dated by TCRdb to the early 2020s). Libraries were prepared through the immunoSEQ multiplex PCR assay. TCRdb stores this immuneACCESS table with in-frame sequences only. Part of the clones is absent; in the studies checked, under half of the shortfall reflects unresolved V genes, and no reason is known for the rest. The sample table holds about 88,000 clones, of which more than 75% were seen once. The ten most abundant clones make up about 14% of the sample. The sample consisted of peripheral blood. The receptors originated from a woman aged 65 to 85 with acute or convalescent COVID-19.

V is TRBV6-4 and J is TRBJ2-3; D possibly corresponds to TRBD1 (5 bases). With 3 bases removed from V and 5 bases from J, the gap between germline ends came to 15 bases. Germline V gene lookup returns CDR1 MRHNA and CDR2 SNTAGT. This CDR3 region has 15 residues. This CDR3 is CASSDVGARGDTQYF. The CDR3 DNA is TGTGCCAGCAGTGATGTAGGCGCAAGGGGAGATACGCAGTATTTT.

This clone was counted a single time. The V gene is TRBV28, the J gene TRBJ2-5, with TRBD1 matching 9 bases. The germline V gene encodes CDR1 MDHEN and CDR2 SYDVKM. The CDR3 totals 19 residues. The J segment lost 0 bases and the V segment lost 4 bases, leaving 15 bases of the junction unmatched. CDR3 nucleotide sequence: TGTGCCAGCAGTTCCCAGGGGGACAGGGCCTTTTCGTACCAAGAGACCCAGTACTTC. Translation: CASSSQGDRAFSYQETQYF. Filled out from reference TRBV28 and TRBJ2-5, the complete variable domain reads DVKVTQSSRYLVKRTGEKVFLECVQDMDHENMFWYRQDPGLGLRLIYFSYDVKMKEKGDIPEGYSVSREKKERFSLILESASTNQTSMYLCASSSQGDRAFSYQETQYFGPGTRLLVL.

The V and J genes are TRBV7-2 and TRBJ1-2, with TRBD1 matching 8 bases. V lost 8 bases and J lost 4; bases outside the gene matches: 9. This CDR3 comprises 14 residues. Germline loops: CDR1 SGHTA, CDR2 FQGNSA. This CDR3 reads CASSRQGHRYGYTF. As DNA, the CDR3 is TGTGCCAGCTCTAGACAGGGGCATCGCTATGGCTACACCTTC.

V and J are TRBV19 and TRBJ2-5; 9 bases match TRBD1. The ends lost 7 bases at V and 5 bases at J; junction bases unmatched: 11. In germline, CDR1 is LNHDA, CDR2 SQIVND (reference sequence). This CDR3 has 15 amino acids. CDR3 in amino acids: CASTAPGQGGETQYF. The DNA for the CDR3 is TGTGCCAGTACGGCACCGGGACAGGGCGGGGAGACCCAGTACTTC.

The V call is TRBV6-2 or TRBV6-3, the J call TRBJ1-6; unclear D gene. The CDR3 runs 16 residues. V lost 0 bases and J lost 0, with 6 bases in between. Germline CDR1 MNHEY, CDR2 SVGEGT. This CDR3 is CASSYSGDSYNSPLHF. The CDR3 region has the DNA TGTGCCAGCAGTTACTCAGGAGACTCCTATAATTCACCCCTCCACTTT.

In its sample, this clone was seen once. CDR3 DNA sequence: TGTGCCTGGAAGAACAAGGGACTAGCCGGCGGGGAGCTGTTTTTT. Encoded protein: CAWKNKGLAGGELFF. The chain links TRBV30 to TRBJ2-2; 9 nucleotides match TRBD2. The V gene end was trimmed by 4 bases and the J gene end by 7 bases; junction bases not matched to a gene: 10. Per germline, CDR1 GTSNPN and CDR2 SVGIG (reference sequence). The CDR3 is made up of 15 amino acids.

V usage is TRBV11-3 and J usage is TRBJ1-4, with D hard to call. CDR1 and CDR2 from the germline V gene are SGHNT and YENEEA. Trimming took off 1 base at V and 10 bases at J, with 10 bases between the two ends. There are 13 residues in the CDR3. The CDR3 bases are TGTGCCAGCAGCTTAGCAAGAGATGGAAAACTGTTTTTT. This sequence encodes CASSLARDGKLFF.

In this sample, this clone turned up once. The chain links TRBV4-3 to TRBJ2-3; 7 bases align to TRBD1. Germline lookup yields CDR1 LGHNA and CDR2 YSLEER. V trimming: 0 bases; J trimming: 0 bases; junction bases outside the gene matches: 3. This CDR3 is built from 16 residues. Here the CDR3 reads CASSQDTGVSTDTQYF. In DNA, the CDR3 is TGCGCCAGCAGCCAAGATACAGGGGTAAGCACAGATACGCAGTATTTT.

The rearrangement uses TRBV5-8 and TRBJ1-2; D remains ambiguous. The CDR3 runs to 15 residues. Germline V gives CDR1 SGHTS, CDR2 YDEGEE. The V and J ends lost 3 bases and 0 bases respectively, with 12 bases between them. The CDR3 here is CASSSRRGANYGYTF. In nucleotides, the CDR3 is TGTGCCAGCAGCTCCCGACGGGGAGCTAACTATGGCTACACCTTC. Drawing the rest from reference TRBV5-8 and TRBJ1-2, the complete variable domain is EAGVTQSPTHLIKTRGQQATLRCSPISGHTSVYWYQQALGLGLQFLLWYDEGEERNRGNFPPRFSGRQFPNYSSELNVNALELEDSALYLCASSSRRGANYGYTFGSGTRLTVV.

The chain employs TRBV7-9 and TRBJ1-2, with a weak D call TRBD1 (6 bases). This CDR3 region has 14 residues. Germline loops: CDR1 SEHNR, CDR2 FQNEAQ (reference sequence). V lost 1 base, J lost 6 bases, and 12 bases lay in between. This chain's CDR3 is CASSLVYRDNGYTF. CDR3 sequence (DNA): TGTGCCAGCAGCTTAGTTTACAGGGATAATGGCTACACCTTC.

V is TRBV5-4 and J is TRBJ1-2; the D gene is possibly TRBD1 (5 bases). V was pared by 3 bases and J by 0 bases, with 12 bases between. The length of the CDR3 is 15 residues. Germline V gene data show CDR1 as SGHNT and CDR2 as YYREEE (reference sequence). Here the CDR3 reads CASSSAGQANYGYTF. CDR3 in DNA: TGTGCCAGCAGCTCCGCAGGACAAGCTAACTATGGCTACACCTTC.

This clone was detected once. The chain couples TRBV9 to TRBJ2-3, with TRBD1 matching 7 bases. Germline CDR1 reads SGDLS; CDR2 reads YYNGEE. The trim removed 3 bases at V and 2 bases at J, leaving 3 bases unmatched. The CDR3 is made up of 14 amino acids. In DNA, the CDR3 is TGTGCCAGCAGCGCTGAGGGGGCCACAGATACGCAGTATTTT. Its translation is CASSAEGATDTQYF.

The J gene is TRBJ1-6, the V gene TRBV7-8; 9 nucleotides line up with TRBD1. The CDR3 covers 15 residues. Losses at the gene ends were 1 base for V and 7 bases for J; bases not matched to a gene: 2. Per germline, CDR1 SGHVS and CDR2 FQNEAQ. DNA of the CDR3: TGTGCCAGCAGCTTAGGGACAGGGGTCAATTCACCCCTCCACTTT. Amino acid sequence: CASSLGTGVNSPLHF.

V is TRBV7-8 and J is TRBJ2-1, with D perhaps TRBD2 (6 bases). CDR3 size: 11 residues. The V and J ends lost 5 bases and 9 bases respectively, with 8 bases between them. Germline assignment: CDR1 SGHVS and CDR2 FQNEAQ. CDR3 DNA sequence: TGTGCCAGCAGCCACGGGGGTGAGCAGTTCTTC. This sequence encodes CASSHGGEQFF. Based on the CDR3 plus reference TRBV7-8 and TRBJ2-1, the full variable domain is GAGVSQSPRYKVAKRGQDVALRCDPISGHVSLFWYQQALGQGPEFLTYFQNEAQLDKSGLPSDRFFAERPEGSVSTLKIQRTQQEDSAVYLCASSHGGEQFFGPGTRLTVL.

The rearrangement uses TRBV7-6 and TRBJ2-2; the match to TRBD1 covers 9 bases. V was pared by 6 bases and J by 5 bases, with 7 bases of the junction left unmatched. The germline CDR1 and CDR2 sequences are SGHVS and FNYEAQ. The CDR3 spans 15 residues. The CDR3 spells CASSFRTGVTGELFF. CDR3 DNA sequence: TGTGCCAGCAGTTTTCGGACAGGGGTTACCGGGGAGCTGTTTTTT.

CDR3 protein: CASGGGFYNEQFF. The DNA of the CDR3 is TGTGCCAGCGGCGGCGGGTTCTACAATGAGCAGTTCTTC. The chain uses TRBV28 and TRBJ2-1; D possibly corresponds to TRBD2 (5 bases). The V and J ends lost 8 bases and 3 bases respectively, with 11 bases between them. This CDR3 has 13 amino acids. Germline-derived CDR1 and CDR2 are MDHEN and SYDVKM. Filled out from reference TRBV28 and TRBJ2-1, the complete variable domain reads DVKVTQSSRYLVKRTGEKVFLECVQDMDHENMFWYRQDPGLGLRLIYFSYDVKMKEKGDIPEGYSVSREKKERFSLILESASTNQTSMYLCASGGGFYNEQFFGPGTRLTVL.

The J gene is TRBJ1-2, the V gene TRBV30, with 7 nucleotides matching TRBD1. CDR1 GTSNPN and CDR2 SVGIG come from the germline V gene (reference sequence). Germline trimming cut 3 bases from V and 8 bases from J; bases unmatched to any gene: 9. This CDR3 contains 13 residues. CDR3 amino acids: CAWSAGGPRGYTF. The CDR3 bases are TGTGCCTGGAGCGCAGGGGGGCCGCGGGGCTACACCTTC.

This chain uses TRBV10-2 with TRBJ2-2, with D hard to call. The V and J ends lost 6 bases and 7 bases respectively, with 9 bases between them. CDR3 length equals 12 residues. Germline-derived CDR1 and CDR2 are WSHSY and SAAADI. The CDR3 region is CASSVLSGELFF. The CDR3 DNA sequence: TGCGCCAGCAGCGTGCTCAGCGGGGAGCTGTTTTTT.

This clone was seen many times. The genes are TRBV6-1 and TRBJ1-3, with D unclear. This CDR3 comprises 15 residues. Germline V gene sequence: CDR1 MNHNS, CDR2 SASEGT. V was clipped by 2 bases and J by 0 bases, with 8 bases between them. The CDR3 DNA reads TGTGCCAGCAGTGAATGGGAGAGCTCTGGAAACACCATATATTTT. This sequence encodes CASSEWESSGNTIYF.

A few counts support this clone. The chain joins TRBV6-2 or TRBV6-3 to TRBJ2-5; the match to TRBD1 covers 10 bases. This CDR3 has 18 residues. J was trimmed by 4 bases and V by 3 bases; bases with no gene match: 14. From germline, CDR1 is MNHEY and CDR2 SVGEGT. The CDR3 nucleotides are TGTGCCAGCAGTTATCCTAATCCGGGACAGGGGAAGAGAGAGACCCAGTACTTC. It codes for CASSYPNPGQGKRETQYF.

The CDR3 DNA sequence: TGTGCCAGTTCGAGACCCCTTGGGGCTTACAATGAGCAGTTCTTC. Protein product: CASSRPLGAYNEQFF. V gene TRBV19 combines with J gene TRBJ2-1; D is perhaps TRBD1 (5 bases). Germline CDR1 is LNHDA and CDR2 is SQIVND (reference sequence). Trimming took off 8 bases at V and 4 bases at J, with 18 bases between the two ends. This CDR3 is 15 amino acids long.

The chain joins TRBV4-1 to TRBJ1-2, with unresolved D. The CDR3 length is 15 residues. Germline loops: CDR1 MGHRA, CDR2 YSYEKL. V dropped 1 base and J dropped 1 base, with 10 bases sitting between them. The CDR3 region is CASSQGPSVNYGYTF. CDR3 DNA sequence: TGCGCCAGCAGCCAAGGGCCTTCTGTTAACTATGGCTACACCTTC.

V usage is TRBV19 and J usage is TRBJ1-1; D call uncertain. This CDR3 is 15 amino acids long. Germline V gives CDR1 LNHDA, CDR2 SQIVND (reference sequence). Trimming removed 7 bases from V and 2 bases from J, with 17 bases in between. CDR3 sequence (DNA): TGTGCCAGTACCACAAGACTACAGAGAAACACTGAAGCTTTCTTT. It translates to CASTTRLQRNTEAFF.

The V call is TRBV10-3, the J call TRBJ1-3; 7 bases are a match to TRBD1. V gave up 3 bases and J gave up 0 bases; unmatched junction bases: 2. Germline values: CDR1 ENHRY, CDR2 SYGVKD. This CDR3 region has 15 residues. The CDR3 DNA is TGTGCCATCAGTGATGGGACAGACTCTGGAAACACCATATATTTT. This sequence encodes CAISDGTDSGNTIYF.

This chain connects TRBV19 to TRBJ2-5; possible D gene TRBD2, 6 bases. The V end lost 0 bases, the J end lost 5 bases, and 13 bases lay between the germline ends. The CDR3 length is 15 residues. Germline CDR1 and CDR2: LNHDA and SQIVND (reference sequence). The CDR3 region has the DNA TGTGCCAGTAGTATAGAAAGACTAGGGGAGGAGACCCAGTACTTC. It translates to CASSIERLGEETQYF.

This clone was recorded only once. The rearrangement joins TRBV11-2 to TRBJ2-5, with D maybe TRBD2 (6 bases). Per the germline V gene, CDR1 is SGHAT and CDR2 is FQNNGV. The CDR3 sequence is 16 residues long. Trimming cost V 3 bases and J 1 base, with 15 bases left between them. CDR3 DNA: TGTGCCAGCAGCTTTAGTCTAGTCGGGGGCCAAGAGACCCAGTACTTC. This sequence encodes CASSFSLVGGQETQYF.

The V call is TRBV23-1, the J call TRBJ2-5; TRBD1 matches at 10 bases. TRBV23-1 qualifies as an ORF whose function is uncertain. This CDR3 contains 15 residues. The junction had 6 bases not matched to a gene; V was cut back by 3 bases and J by 5 bases. The CDR3 reads CASSQRDRGGETQYF. The CDR3 DNA reads as TGCGCCAGCAGTCAGCGGGACAGGGGTGGGGAGACCCAGTACTTC.

The chain employs TRBV15 and TRBJ2-6; D is possibly TRBD1 (5 bases). The CDR3 has 13 amino acids. CDR1 is LNHNV and CDR2 is YYDKDF in the germline V gene (reference sequence). V was pared by 9 bases and J by 1 base, with 7 bases between. This CDR3 is CATRGSGANVLTF. In DNA, the CDR3 is TGTGCCACTAGGGGTTCTGGGGCCAACGTCCTGACTTTC.

The chain joins TRBV19 to TRBJ1-5; 7 nucleotides agree with TRBD1. Germline trimming cut 4 bases from V and 7 bases from J; bases unmatched to any gene: 4. Germline V gene data show CDR1 as LNHDA and CDR2 as SQIVND (reference sequence). This CDR3 is built from 13 residues. This CDR3 is CASSTRQGQPQHF. CDR3 nucleotides: TGTGCCAGTAGTACGAGACAGGGACAGCCCCAGCATTTT.

The chain carries TRBV15 and TRBJ1-3, with D perhaps matching TRBD1 (6 bases). This CDR3 has 14 residues. The germline V gene encodes CDR1 LNHNV and CDR2 YYDKDF (reference sequence). V shed 1 base and J shed 4 bases, with 8 bases lying between them. This chain's CDR3 is CATSRAGQGNTIYF. DNA of the CDR3: TGTGCCACCAGCAGAGCCGGACAGGGAAACACCATATATTTT.